This TCR beta chain is from a study of cytomegalovirus exposure and HLA in healthy donors. Study results and limitations: A later analysis reportedly identified an Asian-associated ancestry cluster as carrying fewer N-insertions than the roughly 670-donor mean. Investigators reported approximately 150 TCR beta chains as tied to cytomegalovirus. There were some public TCRs occurring in many donors, but most TCR sequences were rare.

The CDR3 runs 16 residues. Germline V gene data show CDR1 as SGDLS and CDR2 as YYNGEE. Trimming removed 0 bases from V and 4 bases from J; junction bases left unmatched: 5. Primers included in the PCR were 60 Vbeta and 13 Jbeta primers. Method: immunoSEQ multiplex PCR; TCRdb's copy keeps in-frame clones and lacks some. In the table there are approximately 150,000 clones, approximately 60% of which are singletons. Concerning this clone itself: Its specificity is unknown.

This sequence originates from a woman between 55 and 75 years old in good health and CMV-seropositive. Sequenced: PBMCs. The J gene is TRBJ1-3, the V gene TRBV9; 9 positions agree with TRBD1. CDR3 protein: CASSVGTGEAGNTIYF. As DNA, the CDR3 is TGTGCCAGCAGCGTAGGGACAGGGGAAGCCGGAAACACCATATATTTT. The full variable domain, with the rest looked up from reference TRBV9 and TRBJ1-3, is DSGVTQTPKHLITATGQRVTLRCSPRSGDLSVYWYQQSLDQGLQFLIQYYNGEERAKGNILERFSAQQFPDLHSELNLSSLELGDSALYFCASSVGTGEAGNTIYFGEGSWLTVV.